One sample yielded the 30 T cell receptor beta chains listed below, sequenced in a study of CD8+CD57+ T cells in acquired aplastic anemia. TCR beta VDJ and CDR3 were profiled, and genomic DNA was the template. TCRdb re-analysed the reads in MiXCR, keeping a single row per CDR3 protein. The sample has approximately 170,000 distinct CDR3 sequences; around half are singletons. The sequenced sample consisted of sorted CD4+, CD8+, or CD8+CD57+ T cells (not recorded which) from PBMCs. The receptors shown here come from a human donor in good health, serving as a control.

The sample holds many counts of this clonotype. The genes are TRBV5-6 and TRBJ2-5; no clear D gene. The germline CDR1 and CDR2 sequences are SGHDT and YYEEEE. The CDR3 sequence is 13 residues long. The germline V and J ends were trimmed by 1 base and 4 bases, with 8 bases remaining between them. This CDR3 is CASSLRYRETQYF. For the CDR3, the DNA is TGTGCCAGCAGCTTGCGATACCGAGAGACCCAGTACTTC.

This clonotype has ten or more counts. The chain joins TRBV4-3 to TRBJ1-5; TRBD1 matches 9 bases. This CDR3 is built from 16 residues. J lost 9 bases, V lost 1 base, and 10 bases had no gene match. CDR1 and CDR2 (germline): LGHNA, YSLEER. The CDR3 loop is CASSQAWTGARGPQHF. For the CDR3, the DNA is TGCGCCAGCAGCCAAGCGTGGACAGGGGCGAGGGGGCCCCAGCATTTT.

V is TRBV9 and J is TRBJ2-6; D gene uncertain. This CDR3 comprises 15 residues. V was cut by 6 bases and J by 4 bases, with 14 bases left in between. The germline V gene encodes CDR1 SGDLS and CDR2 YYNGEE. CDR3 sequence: CASTKDLPGANVLTF. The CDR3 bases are TGTGCCAGCACCAAGGACCTCCCCGGGGCCAACGTCCTGACTTTC. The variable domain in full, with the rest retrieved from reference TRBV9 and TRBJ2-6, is DSGVTQTPKHLITATGQRVTLRCSPRSGDLSVYWYQQSLDQGLQFLIQYYNGEERAKGNILERFSAQQFPDLHSELNLSSLELGDSALYFCASTKDLPGANVLTFGAGSRLTVL.

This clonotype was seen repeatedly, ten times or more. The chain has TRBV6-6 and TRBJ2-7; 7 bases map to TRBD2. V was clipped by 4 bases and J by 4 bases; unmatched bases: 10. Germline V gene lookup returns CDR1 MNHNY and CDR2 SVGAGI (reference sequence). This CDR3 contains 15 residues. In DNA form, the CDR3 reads TGTGCCAGCAGTTCTAGCGGTACACTTTCATACGAGCAGTACTTC. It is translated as CASSSSGTLSYEQYF.

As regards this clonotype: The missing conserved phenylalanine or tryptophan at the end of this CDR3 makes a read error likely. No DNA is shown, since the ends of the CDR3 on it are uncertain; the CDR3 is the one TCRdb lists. CDR3 residues: CAIRGLAGEGYTFGS. The chain couples TRBV10-3 to TRBJ2-5; the D segment call TRBD2 is taken from the table without a DNA check. Ends included, the CDR3 has 15 residues. CDR1 is ENHRY and CDR2 is SYGVKD in the germline V gene.

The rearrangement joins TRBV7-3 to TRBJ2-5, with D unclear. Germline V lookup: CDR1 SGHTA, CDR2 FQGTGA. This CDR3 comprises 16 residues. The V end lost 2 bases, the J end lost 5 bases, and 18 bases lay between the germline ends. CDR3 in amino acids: CASSLSPQEPWETQYF. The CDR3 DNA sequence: TGTGCCAGCAGCTTATCCCCCCAGGAACCCTGGGAGACCCAGTACTTC.

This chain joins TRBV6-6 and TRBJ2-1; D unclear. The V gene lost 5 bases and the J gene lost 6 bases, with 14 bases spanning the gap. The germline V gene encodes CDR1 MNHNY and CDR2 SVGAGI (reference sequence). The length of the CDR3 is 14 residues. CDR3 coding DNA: TGTGCCAGCAGTGAAGGAGTAGGACGCAATGAGCAGTTCTTC. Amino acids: CASSEGVGRNEQFF.

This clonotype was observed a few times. The CDR3 DNA is TGTGCCAGCAGTTCCCCGTCCCGGCATGGCTACACCTTC. It codes for CASSSPSRHGYTF. The chain is built from TRBV28 and TRBJ1-2; D unresolved. CDR1 and CDR2 from the germline V gene are MDHEN and SYDVKM. V was pared by 4 bases and J by 6 bases, with 12 bases between. This CDR3 has 13 residues.

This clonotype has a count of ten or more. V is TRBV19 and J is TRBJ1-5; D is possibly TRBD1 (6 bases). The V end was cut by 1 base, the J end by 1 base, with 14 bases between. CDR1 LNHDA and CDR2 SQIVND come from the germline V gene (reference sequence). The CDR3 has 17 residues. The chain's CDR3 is CASSIGGTGLSNQPQHF. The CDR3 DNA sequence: TGTGCCAGTAGTATAGGAGGAACAGGGTTAAGCAATCAGCCCCAGCATTTT.

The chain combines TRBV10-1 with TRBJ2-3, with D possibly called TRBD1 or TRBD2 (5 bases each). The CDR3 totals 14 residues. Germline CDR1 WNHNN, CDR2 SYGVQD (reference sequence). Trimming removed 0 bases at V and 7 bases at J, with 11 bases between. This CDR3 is CASSESRGSNTQYF. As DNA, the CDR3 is TGCGCCAGCAGTGAGTCGAGGGGCTCGAATACGCAGTATTTT.

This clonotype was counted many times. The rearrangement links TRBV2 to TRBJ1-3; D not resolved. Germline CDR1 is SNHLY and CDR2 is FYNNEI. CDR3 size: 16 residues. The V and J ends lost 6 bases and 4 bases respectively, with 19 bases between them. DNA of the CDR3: TGTGCCAGCAGCCCACCGCGGGCCCGCCTGGGAAACACCATATATTTT. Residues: CASSPPRARLGNTIYF.

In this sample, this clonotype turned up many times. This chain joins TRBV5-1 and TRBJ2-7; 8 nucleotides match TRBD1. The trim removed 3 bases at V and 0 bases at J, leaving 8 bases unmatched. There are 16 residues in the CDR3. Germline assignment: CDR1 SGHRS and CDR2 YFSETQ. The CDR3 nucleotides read TGCGCCAGCAGCTGGCTGGACAGGGTGTCCTCCTACGAGCAGTACTTC. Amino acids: CASSWLDRVSSYEQYF.

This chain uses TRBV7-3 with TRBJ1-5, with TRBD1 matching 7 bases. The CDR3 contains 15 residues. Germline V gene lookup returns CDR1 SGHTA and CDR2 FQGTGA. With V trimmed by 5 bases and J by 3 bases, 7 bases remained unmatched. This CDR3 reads CASSLGTVDNQPQHF. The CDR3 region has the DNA TGTGCCAGCAGCCTCGGGACAGTCGACAATCAGCCCCAGCATTTT.

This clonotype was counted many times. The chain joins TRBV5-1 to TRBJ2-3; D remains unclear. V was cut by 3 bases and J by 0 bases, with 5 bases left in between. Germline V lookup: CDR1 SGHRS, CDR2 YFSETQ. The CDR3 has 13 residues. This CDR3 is CASSSTSTDTQYF. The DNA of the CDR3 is TGCGCCAGCAGCTCGACTAGCACAGATACGCAGTATTTT.

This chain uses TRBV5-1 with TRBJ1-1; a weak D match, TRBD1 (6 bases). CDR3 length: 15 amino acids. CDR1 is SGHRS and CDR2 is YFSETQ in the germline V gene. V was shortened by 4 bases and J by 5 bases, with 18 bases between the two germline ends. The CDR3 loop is CASSPPAPQGTEAFF. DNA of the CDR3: TGCGCCAGCAGCCCGCCCGCCCCTCAGGGGACTGAAGCTTTCTTT.

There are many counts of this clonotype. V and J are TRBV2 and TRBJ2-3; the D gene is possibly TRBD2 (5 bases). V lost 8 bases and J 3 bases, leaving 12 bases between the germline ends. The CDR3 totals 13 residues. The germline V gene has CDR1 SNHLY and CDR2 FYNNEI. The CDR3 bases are TGTGCCAGCTCGGGGTCACGGACAGATACGCAGTATTTT. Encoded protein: CASSGSRTDTQYF.

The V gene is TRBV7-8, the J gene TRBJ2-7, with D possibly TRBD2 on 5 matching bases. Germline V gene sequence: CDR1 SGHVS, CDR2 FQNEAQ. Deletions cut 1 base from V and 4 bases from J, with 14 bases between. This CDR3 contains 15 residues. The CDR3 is CASSLGLLVAYEQYF. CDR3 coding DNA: TGTGCCAGCAGCTTAGGGCTACTAGTGGCGTACGAGCAGTACTTC. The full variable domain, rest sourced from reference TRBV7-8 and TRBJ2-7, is GAGVSQSPRYKVAKRGQDVALRCDPISGHVSLFWYQQALGQGPEFLTYFQNEAQLDKSGLPSDRFFAERPEGSVSTLKIQRTQQEDSAVYLCASSLGLLVAYEQYFGPGTRLTVT.

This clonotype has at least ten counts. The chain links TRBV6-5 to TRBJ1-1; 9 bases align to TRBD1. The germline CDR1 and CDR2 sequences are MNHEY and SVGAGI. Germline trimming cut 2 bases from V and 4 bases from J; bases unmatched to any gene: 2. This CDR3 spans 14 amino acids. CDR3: CASSYRTGVTEAFF. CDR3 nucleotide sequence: TGTGCCAGCAGTTACCGGACAGGGGTCACTGAAGCTTTCTTT.

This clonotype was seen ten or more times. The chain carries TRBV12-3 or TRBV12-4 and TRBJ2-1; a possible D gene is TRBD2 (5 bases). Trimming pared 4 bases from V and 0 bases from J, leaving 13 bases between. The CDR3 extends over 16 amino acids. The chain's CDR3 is CASSSRTPSSYNEQFF. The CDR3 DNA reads TGTGCCAGCAGTTCCCGGACTCCTAGCTCCTACAATGAGCAGTTCTTC.

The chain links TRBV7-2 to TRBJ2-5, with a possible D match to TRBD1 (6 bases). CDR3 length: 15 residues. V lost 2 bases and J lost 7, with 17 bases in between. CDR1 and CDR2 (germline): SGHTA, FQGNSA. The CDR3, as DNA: TGTGCCAGCAGCTTAAGGGGTGTACAGGGACGGACCCAGTACTTC. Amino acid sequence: CASSLRGVQGRTQYF.

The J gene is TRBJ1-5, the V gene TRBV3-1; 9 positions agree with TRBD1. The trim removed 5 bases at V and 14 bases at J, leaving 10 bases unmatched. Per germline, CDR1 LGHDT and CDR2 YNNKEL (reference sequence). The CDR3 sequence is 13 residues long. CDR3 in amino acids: CASSGPGQGHEHF. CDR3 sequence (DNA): TGTGCCAGCAGCGGACCGGGACAGGGCCACGAGCATTTT.

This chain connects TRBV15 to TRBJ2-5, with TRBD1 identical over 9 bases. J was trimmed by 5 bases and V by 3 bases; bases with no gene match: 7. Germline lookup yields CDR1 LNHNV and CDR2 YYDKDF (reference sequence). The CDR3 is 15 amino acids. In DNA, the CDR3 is TGTGCCACCAGCAGTATGAGACAGGGGGTGGAGACCCAGTACTTC. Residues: CATSSMRQGVETQYF.

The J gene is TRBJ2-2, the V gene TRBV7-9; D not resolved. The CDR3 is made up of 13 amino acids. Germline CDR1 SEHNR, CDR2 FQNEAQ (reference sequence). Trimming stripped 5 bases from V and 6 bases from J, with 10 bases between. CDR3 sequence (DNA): TGTGCCAGCAGCCAGATTAGGGCCGGGGAGCTGTTTTTT. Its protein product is CASSQIRAGELFF.

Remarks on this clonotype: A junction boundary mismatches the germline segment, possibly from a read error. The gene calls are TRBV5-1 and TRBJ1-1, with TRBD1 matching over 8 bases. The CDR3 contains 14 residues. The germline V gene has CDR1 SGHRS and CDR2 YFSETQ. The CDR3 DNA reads TGCGCCAGCAGCTTGTCAGGGGGCGGCACTAAAGCTTTCTTT. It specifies CASSLSGGGTKAFF.

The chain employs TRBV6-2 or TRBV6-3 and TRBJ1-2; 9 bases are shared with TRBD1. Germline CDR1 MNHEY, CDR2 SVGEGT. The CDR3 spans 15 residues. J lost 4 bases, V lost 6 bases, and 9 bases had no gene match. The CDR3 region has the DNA TGTGCCAGCAGCCGTCCCGGGACAGGGATCTATGGCTACACCTTC. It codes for CASSRPGTGIYGYTF.

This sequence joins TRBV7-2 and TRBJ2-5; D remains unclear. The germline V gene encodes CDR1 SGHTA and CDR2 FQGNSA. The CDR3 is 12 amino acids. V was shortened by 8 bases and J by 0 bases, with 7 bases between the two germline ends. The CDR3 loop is CASRPNQETQYF. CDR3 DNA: TGTGCCAGCCGGCCAAACCAAGAGACCCAGTACTTC.

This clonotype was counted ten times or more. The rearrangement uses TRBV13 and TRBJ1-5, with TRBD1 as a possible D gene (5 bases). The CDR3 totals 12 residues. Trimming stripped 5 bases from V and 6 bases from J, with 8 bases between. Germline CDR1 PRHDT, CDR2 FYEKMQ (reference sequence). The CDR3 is CASSRRGQPQHF. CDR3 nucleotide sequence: TGTGCCAGCAGCAGAAGGGGTCAGCCCCAGCATTTT.

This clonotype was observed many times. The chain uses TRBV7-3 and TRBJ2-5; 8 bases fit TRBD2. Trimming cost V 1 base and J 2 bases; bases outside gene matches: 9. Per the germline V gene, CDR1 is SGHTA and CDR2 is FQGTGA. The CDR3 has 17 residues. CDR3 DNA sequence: TGTGCCAGCAGCTTAATCGGTCCGGGGGGGCGGCAAGAGACCCAGTACTTC. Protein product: CASSLIGPGGRQETQYF. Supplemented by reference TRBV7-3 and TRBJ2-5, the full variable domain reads GAGVSQTPSNKVTEKGKYVELRCDPISGHTALYWYRQSLGQGPEFLIYFQGTGAADDSGLPNDRFFAVRPEGSVSTLKIQRTERGDSAVYLCASSLIGPGGRQETQYFGPGTRLLVL.

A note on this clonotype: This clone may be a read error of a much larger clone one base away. The CDR3 reads CASSGFRGLFF. For the CDR3, the DNA is TGTGCCAGCAGCGGATTCCGGGGGCTGTTTTTT. This chain joins TRBV14 and TRBJ2-2, with a weak D call TRBD2 (5 bases). The CDR3 is 11 amino acids. V was clipped by 5 bases and J by 13 bases, with 11 bases between them. Looked up from germline, CDR1 is SGHDN and CDR2 is FVKESK.

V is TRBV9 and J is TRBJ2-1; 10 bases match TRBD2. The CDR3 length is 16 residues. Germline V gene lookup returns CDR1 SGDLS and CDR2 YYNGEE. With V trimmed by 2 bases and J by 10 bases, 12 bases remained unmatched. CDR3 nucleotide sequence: TGTGCCAGCAGCGTGTTACTAGCGGGGAGTTCGGGGGAGCAGTTCTTC. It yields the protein CASSVLLAGSSGEQFF.